A single sample gave rise to the 3 T cell receptor beta chains below, sequenced in a study of cytomegalovirus exposure and HLA in healthy donors. Use of 60 Vbeta and 13 Jbeta primers characterized the PCR. Produced via immunoSEQ multiplex PCR; TCRdb's table is partial and in-frame only. The repertoire consists of about 95,000 clones, with just over 70% occurring once and the leading ten covering approximately 7.8%. Sequencing input: PBMCs. The receptors stem from a man aged 55 to 70 in good health and CMV-seronegative.

This clone was observed a few times. The J gene is TRBJ1-4, the V gene TRBV7-2; TRBD1 agrees at 9 bases. CDR3 length: 15 amino acids. Germline loops: CDR1 SGHTA, CDR2 FQGNSA. After removal of 4 bases from V and 7 bases from J, the junction contained 7 bases not matched to a gene. The CDR3: CASSSKGQGSEKLFF. CDR3 coding DNA: TGTGCCAGCAGCTCCAAGGGACAGGGATCTGAAAAACTGTTTTTT.

V is TRBV11-2 and J is TRBJ2-7, with D possibly matching TRBD2 (6 bases). The germline gives CDR1 SGHAT, CDR2 FQNNGV. V was trimmed by 5 bases and J by 6 bases, leaving 20 bases between them. The CDR3 is made up of 15 amino acids. CDR3 bases: TGTGCCAGCAGCGAAGAGCGGGTTCCGGGAGTCGAGCAGTACTTC. Translated: CASSEERVPGVEQYF.

V usage is TRBV15 and J usage is TRBJ2-1; D is possibly TRBD2 (5 bases). Trimming removed 0 bases at V and 14 bases at J, with 14 bases between. The V gene's germline CDR1 is LNHNV and CDR2 YYDKDF (reference sequence). This CDR3 contains 13 residues. The CDR3 spells CATSRDSGSREFF. The CDR3 coding sequence is TGTGCCACCAGCAGAGACAGCGGATCCCGGGAGTTCTTC.